This record concerns one TCR beta chain sequence. No cognate antigen has been identified for it. The input lacks base qualities; no much larger clone sits a single base away. The data derive from a study of T cell changes during pregnancy in multiple sclerosis (dated by TCRdb to between 2018 and 2021). Describing the broader study: The study examined how the T cell repertoire changed over the course of pregnancy in women with multiple sclerosis.

Trimming removed 10 bases from V and 2 bases from J; the gene matches leave 7 bases unexplained. There are 13 amino acids in the CDR3, from cysteine to phenylalanine inclusive. This entry keeps only the CDR3 DNA: 39 bases, framed from base 1. The germline V gene (reference sequence) provides CDR1 SEHNR and CDR2 FQNEAQ. The library was generated by the immunoSEQ multiplex PCR assay. TCRdb re-hosts the immuneACCESS table, in-frame sequences only. Its copies lack some clones; in the studies checked, an unresolved V gene accounts for under half of them, and the cause for the rest is not known. This sample holds roughly 48,000 clones; around 90% were observed only once. The leading ten clones occupy 1% to 1.5% of the sample.

Sequencing was performed on CD4+ T cells from peripheral blood mononuclear cells, taken in the second trimester of pregnancy. This receptor was taken from a female donor with multiple sclerosis, enrolled in a pregnancy study. The rearrangement combines TRBV7-9 with TRBJ2-7; the junction holds 8 bases that match TRBD2. The CDR3 in this case is CATGLAETYEQYF. The DNA sequence is TGTGCCACTGGACTAGCCGAAACCTACGAGCAGTACTTC.